One TCR beta chain is described in this entry. The data originate from a study of shared clonotypes between healthy human individuals. The CD4+ fraction was divided into a CD45RA+ naive subset and a CD45RA-negative memory subset. Splitting of each subset's genomic DNA was done evenly across several immunoSEQ plates. Clones were sequenced by immunoSEQ multiplex PCR, and TCRdb holds only the in-frame ones, with some missing. The table includes about 1.5 million clones, around 98% detected once. The source material was naive CD4+ T cells sorted from blood. As for subset: CD45RA+ positively selected. This sequence originates from a man between 25 and 39 years old in good health.

The CDR3 bases are TGTGCCAGCAGTCGCGGGAGTGCGGTTTACAATGAGCAGTTCTTC. It codes for CASSRGSAVYNEQFF. The V and J genes are TRBV7-6 and TRBJ2-1, with TRBD2 matching 7 bases. CDR3 length: 15 amino acids. Per germline, CDR1 SGHVS and CDR2 FNYEAQ. The ends lost 6 bases at V and 4 bases at J; junction bases unmatched: 9.